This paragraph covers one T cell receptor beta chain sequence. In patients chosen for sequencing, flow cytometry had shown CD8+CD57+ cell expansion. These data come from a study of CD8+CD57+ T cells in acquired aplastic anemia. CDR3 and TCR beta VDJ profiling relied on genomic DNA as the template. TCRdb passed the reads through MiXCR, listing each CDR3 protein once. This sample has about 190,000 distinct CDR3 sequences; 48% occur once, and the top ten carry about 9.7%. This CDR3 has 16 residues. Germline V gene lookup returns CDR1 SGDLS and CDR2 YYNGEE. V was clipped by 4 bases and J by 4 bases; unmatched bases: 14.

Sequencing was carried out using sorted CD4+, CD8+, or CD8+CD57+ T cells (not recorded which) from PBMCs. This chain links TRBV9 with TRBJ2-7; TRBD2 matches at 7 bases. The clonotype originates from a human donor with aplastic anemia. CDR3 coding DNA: TGTGCCAGCAGCCCTCGACTAGCTTCAGGTCTGTACGAGCAGTACTTC. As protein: CASSPRLASGLYEQYF.